The TCR beta chain described here comes from a study of control samples from healthy donors and cancer patients. Here immunoSEQ multiplex PCR was the method, and the copy in TCRdb shows in-frame clones only, minus some. The data show about 96,000 clones, approximately 95% seen once. V dropped 2 bases and J dropped 0; count of bases not matched to a gene: 1. CDR1 MRHNA and CDR2 SNTAGT come from the germline V gene. The CDR3 loop spans 15 amino acids. Sequenced input: blood. This receptor was obtained from a man between 18 and 35 years old in good health. This chain joins TRBV6-4 and TRBJ2-3; 8 nucleotides agree with TRBD1. The CDR3, as DNA: TGTGCCAGCAGTGACGGACAGGGAAGCACAGATACGCAGTATTTT. Its translation: CASSDGQGSTDTQYF.